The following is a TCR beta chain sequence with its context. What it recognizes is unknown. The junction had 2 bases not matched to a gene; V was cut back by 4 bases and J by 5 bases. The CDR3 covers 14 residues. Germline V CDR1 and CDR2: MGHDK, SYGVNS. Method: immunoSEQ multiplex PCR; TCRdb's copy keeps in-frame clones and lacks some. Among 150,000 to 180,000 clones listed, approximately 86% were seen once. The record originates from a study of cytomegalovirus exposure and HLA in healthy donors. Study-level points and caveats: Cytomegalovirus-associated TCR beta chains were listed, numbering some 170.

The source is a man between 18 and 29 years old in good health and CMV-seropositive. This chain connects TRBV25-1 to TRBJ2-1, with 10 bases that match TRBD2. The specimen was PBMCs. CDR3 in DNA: TGTGCCAGCAGTGTAGCGGGAGGTCACAATGAGCAGTTCTTC. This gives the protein CASSVAGGHNEQFF.